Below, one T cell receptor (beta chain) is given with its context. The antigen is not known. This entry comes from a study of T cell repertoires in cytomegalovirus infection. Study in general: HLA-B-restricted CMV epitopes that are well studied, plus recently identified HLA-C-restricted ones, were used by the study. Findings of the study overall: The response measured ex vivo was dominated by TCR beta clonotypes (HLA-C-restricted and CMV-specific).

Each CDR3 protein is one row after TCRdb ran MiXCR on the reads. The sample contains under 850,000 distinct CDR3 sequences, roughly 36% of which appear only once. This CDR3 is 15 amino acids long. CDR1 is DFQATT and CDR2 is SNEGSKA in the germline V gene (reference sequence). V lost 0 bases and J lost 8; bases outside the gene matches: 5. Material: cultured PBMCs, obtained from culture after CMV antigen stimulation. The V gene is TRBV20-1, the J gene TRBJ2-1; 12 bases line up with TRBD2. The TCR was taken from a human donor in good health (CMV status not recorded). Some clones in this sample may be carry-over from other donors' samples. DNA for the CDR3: TGCAGTGCTAGAGATCCGGCTAGCGGGAGGGATGAGCAGTTCTTC. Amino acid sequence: CSARDPASGRDEQFF.